This passage covers 26 T cell receptor beta chains from one sample sequenced in a study of cytotoxic CD8 clonotypes in ibrutinib-treated CLL. Clones were sequenced by immunoSEQ multiplex PCR, and TCRdb holds only the in-frame ones, with some missing. The sample includes nearly 25,000 clones, 70% to 75% of them seen just once. Here the sequenced sample was PBMCs, taken after 12 months of ibrutinib treatment. The receptors stem from a human donor with chronic lymphocytic leukemia.

This clone came up once. The chain combines TRBV4-1 with TRBJ2-3; TRBD2 matches 9 bases. The CDR3 runs to 16 residues. Germline V gene sequence: CDR1 MGHRA, CDR2 YSYEKL. The ends lost 6 bases at V and 5 bases at J; junction bases unmatched: 12. CDR3 DNA sequence: TGCGCCAGCAGTCCTGAAGCGGGGGGCGGGGGAGATACGCAGTATTTT. It specifies CASSPEAGGGGDTQYF.

Only a few counts were recorded for this clone. The J gene is TRBJ1-2, the V gene TRBV9, with unresolved D. CDR3 length equals 13 residues. Germline loops: CDR1 SGDLS, CDR2 YYNGEE. V was trimmed by 0 bases and J by 6 bases, leaving 9 bases between them. CDR3 protein: CASSVEELDGYTF. The DNA for the CDR3 is TGTGCCAGCAGCGTAGAGGAGTTGGATGGCTACACCTTC.

This chain joins TRBV28 and TRBJ1-1; no firm D call. This CDR3 has 14 amino acids. The germline gives CDR1 MDHEN, CDR2 SYDVKM. The V end lost 5 bases, the J end lost 7 bases, and 17 bases lay between the germline ends. The CDR3 DNA reads as TGTGCCAGCAGTCAACCCAGACCGCTGATTGAAGCTTTCTTT. It is translated as CASSQPRPLIEAFF.

The chain employs TRBV6-4 and TRBJ2-2; 9 positions match TRBD1. J lost 3 bases, V lost 4 bases, and 0 bases had no gene match. The CDR3 is 14 amino acids. CDR1 and CDR2 from the germline V gene are MRHNA and SNTAGT. The CDR3 is CASSGTGDTGELFF. The CDR3 region has the DNA TGTGCCAGCAGTGGGACAGGGGACACCGGGGAGCTGTTTTTT.

This clone was observed at least ten times. This chain joins TRBV6-6 and TRBJ2-3; 7 bases are a match to TRBD2. This CDR3 is 15 amino acids long. Trimming at V came to 7 bases and at J to 1 base, leaving 8 bases not matched to a gene. Per germline, CDR1 MNHNY and CDR2 SVGAGI (reference sequence). The CDR3 loop is CASTPGGSRTDTQYF. CDR3 DNA sequence: TGTGCCAGCACACCGGGGGGATCACGCACAGATACGCAGTATTTT.

This clone has more than one count but fewer than ten. CDR3: CASSVAGGNSLDSGNTIYF. In DNA, the CDR3 is TGTGCCAGCAGCGTAGCTGGGGGGAACAGCCTTGACTCTGGAAACACCATATATTTT. The chain employs TRBV9 and TRBJ1-3, with a weak D call TRBD1 (5 bases). This CDR3 region has 19 residues. The V end lost 0 bases, the J end lost 0 bases, and 19 bases lay between the germline ends. The germline gives CDR1 SGDLS, CDR2 YYNGEE.

The V call is TRBV5-1, the J call TRBJ1-2; no reliable D call. From germline, CDR1 is SGHRS and CDR2 YFSETQ. Trimming took 0 bases from V and 6 from J, leaving 6 bases between them. The CDR3 runs 12 residues. The CDR3 loop reads CASSLGQNGYTF. CDR3 DNA sequence: TGCGCCAGCAGCTTGGGTCAGAATGGCTACACCTTC.

This rearrangement joins TRBV9 to TRBJ2-5; 9 bases fit TRBD1. The CDR3 length is 15 residues. Germline V lookup: CDR1 SGDLS, CDR2 YYNGEE. V gave up 4 bases and J gave up 5 bases; unmatched junction bases: 9. The CDR3 region is CASSPSGDRVETQYF. CDR3 DNA sequence: TGTGCCAGCAGCCCGAGTGGGGACAGGGTCGAGACCCAGTACTTC. Supplemented by reference TRBV9 and TRBJ2-5, the full variable domain reads DSGVTQTPKHLITATGQRVTLRCSPRSGDLSVYWYQQSLDQGLQFLIQYYNGEERAKGNILERFSAQQFPDLHSELNLSSLELGDSALYFCASSPSGDRVETQYFGPGTRLLVL.

The count of this clone is one. This rearrangement joins TRBV6-6 to TRBJ2-2, with 9 bases matching TRBD1. Germline loops: CDR1 MNHNY, CDR2 SVGAGI (reference sequence). Trimming at V came to 6 bases and at J to 10 bases, leaving 12 bases not matched to a gene. This CDR3 contains 15 residues. This chain's CDR3 is CASRPQGAPFAELFF. The CDR3 DNA reads as TGTGCCAGCAGGCCACAGGGGGCTCCTTTCGCGGAGCTGTTTTTT.

The genes are TRBV2 and TRBJ1-5, with unresolved D. Germline loops: CDR1 SNHLY, CDR2 FYNNEI. V dropped 6 bases and J dropped 2 bases, with 8 bases sitting between them. The CDR3 is 13 amino acids. The chain's CDR3 is CASRVFGNQPQHF. For the CDR3, the DNA is TGTGCCAGCAGGGTGTTCGGCAATCAGCCCCAGCATTTT.

This clone was seen a single time. This likely reflects a read error, since a far larger clone is one base away. The rearrangement joins TRBV6-1 to TRBJ1-1; D unresolved. V was clipped by 6 bases and J by 1 base, with 6 bases between them. The CDR3 runs 12 residues. Germline V lookup: CDR1 MNHNS, CDR2 SASEGT. The CDR3 DNA is TGTGCCAGCAGCCCAGGGAACACTGAAGCTTTCTTT. It is translated as CASSPGNTEAFF.

This clone has a single count. The chain joins TRBV2 to TRBJ2-7; no firm D call. Trimming stripped 2 bases from V and 4 bases from J, with 12 bases between. The CDR3 covers 14 residues. Germline values: CDR1 SNHLY, CDR2 FYNNEI. CDR3 protein: CASSENPLGYEQYF. The DNA of the CDR3 is TGTGCCAGCAGTGAAAACCCCTTAGGGTACGAGCAGTACTTC.

The rearrangement uses TRBV28 and TRBJ2-1; TRBD1 matches 8 bases. The CDR3 length is 12 residues. From germline, CDR1 is MDHEN and CDR2 SYDVKM. J lost 6 bases, V lost 6 bases, and 1 base had no gene match. The CDR3 loop reads CASRGQVNEQFF. CDR3 sequence (DNA): TGTGCCAGCAGGGGACAGGTCAATGAGCAGTTCTTC.

J is TRBJ2-7 and V is TRBV19; 8 nucleotides line up with TRBD1. The junction had 2 bases not matched to a gene; V was cut back by 4 bases and J by 6 bases. This CDR3 contains 12 residues. CDR1 and CDR2 from the germline V gene are LNHDA and SQIVND (reference sequence). CDR3 in amino acids: CASSTTGGEQYF. CDR3 nucleotides: TGTGCCAGTAGTACCACAGGGGGCGAGCAGTACTTC.

The V gene is TRBV6-5, the J gene TRBJ2-1; TRBD1 is a possible D gene (7 bases). The CDR3 is 13 residues long. Germline V gene sequence: CDR1 MNHEY, CDR2 SVGAGI. Trimming shortened V by 6 bases and J by 5 bases, and 11 bases separated the two germline ends. In nucleotides, the CDR3 is TGTGCCAGCAGGCGGGACAGTAACAATGAGCAGTTCTTC. Its translation: CASRRDSNNEQFF.

This clone was counted only a few times. This sequence joins TRBV5-4 and TRBJ2-2; D is unclear. The V end was cut by 3 bases, the J end by 5 bases, with 5 bases between. The CDR3 consists of 12 residues. Germline CDR1 reads SGHNT; CDR2 reads YYREEE (reference sequence). This CDR3 reads CASSSTTGELFF. The CDR3, as DNA: TGTGCCAGCAGCTCAACGACCGGGGAGCTGTTTTTT.

The chain carries TRBV2 and TRBJ1-3, with a weak D call TRBD1 (6 bases). In germline, CDR1 is SNHLY, CDR2 FYNNEI. The germline V and J ends were trimmed by 7 bases and 4 bases, with 14 bases remaining between them. The CDR3 runs to 14 residues. As DNA, the CDR3 is TGTGCCAGCACTCCGCAGGGGACAGGAAACACCATATATTTT. Its translation: CASTPQGTGNTIYF.

CDR3 sequence (DNA): TGTGCCACCAGCAGAGACCAACAGGGGCCAGATACGCAGTATTTT. This gives the protein CATSRDQQGPDTQYF. The chain has TRBV15 and TRBJ2-3; TRBD1 matches 7 bases. The germline V gene encodes CDR1 LNHNV and CDR2 YYDKDF (reference sequence). The CDR3 length is 15 residues. With V trimmed by 0 bases and J by 4 bases, 4 bases remained unmatched.

The V gene is TRBV30, the J gene TRBJ2-7; 7 nucleotides align to TRBD2. Germline CDR1 and CDR2: GTSNPN and SVGIG (reference sequence). This CDR3 is 14 amino acids long. V lost 0 bases to trimming and J lost 7 bases; unmatched junction nucleotides: 9. Here the CDR3 reads CAWSVPERGDEQYF. The CDR3 region has the DNA TGTGCCTGGAGTGTACCGGAACGGGGGGATGAGCAGTACTTC.

The chain is built from TRBV10-1 and TRBJ2-3; D remains ambiguous. The V end was cut by 4 bases, the J end by 2 bases, with 1 base between. The V gene's germline CDR1 is WNHNN and CDR2 SYGVQD (reference sequence). This CDR3 contains 11 residues. For the CDR3, the DNA is TGCGCCAGCAGTGCCACAGATACGCAGTATTTT. This translates into CASSATDTQYF.

The chain uses TRBV5-6 and TRBJ1-2; D is undetermined. Germline CDR1 reads SGHDT; CDR2 reads YYEEEE. V lost 3 bases and J 2 bases, leaving 17 bases between the germline ends. The CDR3 has 16 residues. CDR3 protein: CASSSVVRANNYGYTF. DNA for the CDR3: TGTGCCAGCAGCTCGGTGGTAAGGGCCAACAACTATGGCTACACCTTC.

The chain combines TRBV6-5 with TRBJ2-7, with TRBD1 as a possible D gene (6 bases). The ends were cut back, 4 bases at V and 2 bases at J, with 12 bases in the middle. This CDR3 region has 14 residues. Germline V gene sequence: CDR1 MNHEY, CDR2 SVGAGI. The CDR3 bases are TGTGCCAGCAGTTTTCACAGGGACACCTACGAGCAGTACTTC. Protein: CASSFHRDTYEQYF.

The gene calls are TRBV11-2 and TRBJ1-3; D unresolved. Germline V lookup: CDR1 SGHAT, CDR2 FQNNGV. The V gene lost 1 base and the J gene lost 4 bases, with 8 bases spanning the gap. This CDR3 comprises 14 residues. The CDR3 DNA follows: TGTGCCAGCAGCTTAGCCAGATCCGGAAACACCATATATTTT. It encodes CASSLARSGNTIYF.

The V call is TRBV27, the J call TRBJ2-7; a possible D gene is TRBD2 (5 bases). V was clipped by 6 bases and J by 6 bases, with 18 bases between them. This CDR3 region has 14 residues. Germline CDR1 reads MNHEY; CDR2 reads SMNVEV (reference sequence). The CDR3 loop reads CASSGNGVAGEQYF. Here the CDR3 DNA reads TGTGCCAGCAGCGGGAACGGGGTAGCTGGCGAGCAGTACTTC.

The V and J genes are TRBV19 and TRBJ2-5; 11 nucleotides line up with TRBD2. Germline V gene sequence: CDR1 LNHDA, CDR2 SQIVND (reference sequence). The CDR3 is 14 amino acids. The V gene end was trimmed by 6 bases and the J gene end by 7 bases; junction bases not matched to a gene: 7. Here the CDR3 DNA reads TGTGCCAGTAGCCCCTTAGCGGGGGGGTCGACCCAGTACTTC. Translating gives CASSPLAGGSTQYF.

The count of this clone is one. V is TRBV9 and J is TRBJ2-1; 10 nucleotides agree with TRBD2. CDR1 and CDR2 from the germline V gene are SGDLS and YYNGEE. This CDR3 has 15 amino acids. J was trimmed by 10 bases and V by 0 bases; bases with no gene match: 7. In DNA, the CDR3 is TGTGCCAGCAGCGTAGGGAGCGGGGGGGCCGGAGAGCAGTTCTTC. Its protein is CASSVGSGGAGEQFF.